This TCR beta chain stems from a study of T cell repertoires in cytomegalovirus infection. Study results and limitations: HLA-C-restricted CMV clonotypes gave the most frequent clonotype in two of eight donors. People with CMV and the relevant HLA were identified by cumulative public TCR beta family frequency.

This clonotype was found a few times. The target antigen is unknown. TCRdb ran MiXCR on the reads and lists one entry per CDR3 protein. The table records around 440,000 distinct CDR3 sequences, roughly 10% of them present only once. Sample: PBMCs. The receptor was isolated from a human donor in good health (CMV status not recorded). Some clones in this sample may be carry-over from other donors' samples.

The CDR3 reads CASSVLAGSPSGANVLTF. As DNA, the CDR3 is TGTGCCAGCAGCGTACTAGCGGGATCCCCCTCTGGGGCCAACGTCCTGACTTTC. The chain couples TRBV9 to TRBJ2-6; 9 bases are a match to TRBD2. Trimming removed 1 base from V and 0 bases from J; junction bases left unmatched: 5. The germline CDR1 and CDR2 sequences are SGDLS and YYNGEE. This CDR3 spans 18 amino acids.